A selection of T cell receptor beta chains follows, all from one sample in a study of Graves' ophthalmopathy and Graves' hyperthyroidism. Via MiXCR, TCRdb re-called the multiplex PCR reads, giving one row per CDR3 protein. This sample yields over 650,000 distinct CDR3 sequences, of which about 40% are seen a single time; more than 2.5% belongs to the top ten. The sequenced sample was peripheral blood. The origin of the receptors is an adult man with Graves' ophthalmopathy. Both conserved end residues are part of each CDR3. The D gene is left open where the match is weak. A row's size may be missing; if present it is once, few, many or a size class.

D	V	J	size	CDR3	DNA
.	TRBV24-1	TRBJ2-5	many	CATSAEVQETQYF	TGTGCCACCAGTGCTGAGGTTCAAGAGACCCAGTACTTC
.	TRBV19	TRBJ2-5	many	CASSIGGDAIGETQYF	TGTGCCAGTAGTATTGGAGGGGACGCAATTGGAGAGACCCAGTACTTC
TRBD1	TRBV30	TRBJ2-7	.	CAWRKRDRTYEQYF	TGTGCCTGGAGAAAACGGGACAGGACCTACGAGCAGTACTTC
.	TRBV5-8	TRBJ2-5	many	CASSLGRLQETQYF	TGTGCCAGCAGCTTGGGGAGGCTGCAAGAGACCCAGTACTTC
.	TRBV2	TRBJ1-3	.	CASCLDGAGNTIYF	TGTGCCAGCTGCCTAGACGGAGCTGGCAACACCATATATTTT
.	TRBV10-2	TRBJ2-5	many	CASRDTGGQETQYF	TGCGCCAGCCGTGATACTGGGGGTCAAGAGACCCAGTACTTC
TRBD1	TRBV7-3	TRBJ1-5	.	CASRMDRPRTYQPQHF	TGTGCCAGCAGGATGGACAGGCCGAGGACGTATCAGCCCCAGCATTTT
TRBD2	TRBV25-1	TRBJ2-7	.	CAGTSGSSYEQYF	TGTGCCGGGACTAGCGGGAGCTCCTACGAGCAGTACTTC
TRBD1	TRBV6-2/TRBV6-3	TRBJ2-6	few	CASNLQGTGANVLTF	TGTGCCAGCAATTTACAGGGGACTGGGGCCAACGTCCTGACTTTC
TRBD2	TRBV25-1	TRBJ2-5	.	CATRAAGVGETQYF	TGTGCCACACGGGCAGCGGGAGTTGGAGAGACCCAGTACTTC
TRBD1	TRBV11-2	TRBJ1-4	.	CASSLGAGTGANEKLFF	TGTGCCAGCAGCTTAGGGGCGGGGACAGGGGCAAATGAAAAACTGTTTTTT
TRBD1	TRBV7-8	TRBJ2-3	.	CASSFARQGAGTDTQYF	TGTGCCAGCAGCTTCGCGCGTCAGGGGGCTGGCACAGATACGCAGTATTTT
TRBD1	TRBV19	TRBJ1-3	many	CASYPGQVSGNTIYF	TGTGCCAGTTATCCGGGACAGGTCTCTGGAAACACCATATATTTT
.	TRBV29-1	TRBJ1-4	many	CSVSLRADPNEKLFF	TGCAGCGTTAGCCTGAGGGCAGACCCCAATGAAAAACTGTTTTTT
TRBD1	TRBV15	TRBJ1-1	.	CAATTNRGMNTEAFF	TGTGCCGCCACAACAAACAGGGGGATGAACACTGAAGCTTTCTTT
TRBD1	TRBV12-3/TRBV12-4	TRBJ1-2	.	CASSGPAGQGYGYTF	TGTGCCAGCAGTGGTCCAGCGGGACAGGGATATGGCTACACCTTC
.	TRBV9	TRBJ2-2	many	CASSGAGESPGELFF	TGTGCCAGCAGCGGGGCTGGGGAGTCCCCCGGGGAGCTGTTTTTT
.	TRBV24-1	TRBJ1-1	once	CATSGHTEAFF	TGTGCCACCAGTGGTCACACTGAAGCTTTCTTT
.	TRBV6-6	TRBJ2-7	many	CASSSMTNSYEQYF	TGTGCCAGCAGCTCAATGACTAACTCCTACGAGCAGTACTTC
TRBD2	TRBV2	TRBJ2-5	many	CASSETAGGLETQYF	TGTGCCAGCAGTGAAACAGCGGGGGGGCTTGAGACCCAGTACTTC
.	TRBV7-9	TRBJ2-3	few	CASSPTRIATDTQYF	TGTGCCAGCAGCCCGACTAGGATTGCGACAGATACGCAGTATTTT
.	TRBV5-1	TRBJ2-5	few	CASRPSGTGPWETQYF	TGCGCCAGCAGACCCTCCGGGACTGGGCCGTGGGAGACCCAGTACTTC
.	TRBV11-2	TRBJ1-2	many	CASSSDRSRGYGYTF	TGTGCCAGCAGCTCGGACCGGTCCAGGGGCTATGGCTACACCTTC
TRBD1	TRBV5-1	TRBJ1-2	.	CASSSDRVSGCTF	TGCGCCAGCAGCTCCGACAGGGTTAGCGGCTGCACCTTC
.	TRBV2	TRBJ2-5	many	CASSFTGTQETQYF	TGTGCCAGCAGTTTTACGGGGACCCAAGAGACCCAGTACTTC
.	TRBV24-1	TRBJ1-5	few	CATRGLTGWQQPQHF	TGTGCCACCAGGGGACTTACGGGTTGGCAACAGCCCCAGCATTTT
TRBD1	TRBV10-3	TRBJ2-2	.	CAISEFWDSTTSDSKTGELFF	TGTGCCATCAGTGAGTTTTGGGACAGTACAACATCGGACTCCAAAACCGGGGAGCTGTTTTTT
.	TRBV7-9	TRBJ1-2	once	CASSIRGGYGYTF	TGTGCCAGCAGCATAAGGGGGGGCTATGGCTACACCTTC
.	TRBV12-3/TRBV12-4	TRBJ2-2	many	CASTTLAGGELFF	TGTGCCAGCACTACCTTGGCCGGCGGGGAGCTGTTTTTT
.	TRBV2	TRBJ2-6	.	CASSLMDSSVGANVLTF	TGTGCCAGCTCCCTCATGGACAGCTCTGTCGGGGCCAACGTCCTGACTTTC
TRBD1	TRBV7-2	TRBJ1-6	many	CASSSGTAYNSPLHF	TGTGCCAGCAGCTCCGGGACAGCTTATAATTCACCCCTCCACTTT
.	TRBV25-1	TRBJ2-3	.	CASRLGRSRITDTQYF	TGTGCCAGCAGACTGGGTCGGTCGAGAATAACAGATACGCAGTATTTT
.	TRBV24-1	TRBJ1-5	.	CATSDAGTRFDNQPQHF	TGTGCCACCAGTGACGCCGGGACAAGGTTTGACAATCAGCCCCAACATTTT
.	TRBV12-3/TRBV12-4	TRBJ1-2	many	CASSLAGAGYGYTF	TGTGCCAGCAGTTTGGCGGGGGCCGGCTATGGCTACACCTTC
.	TRBV19	TRBJ1-2	.	CASTYSGSNYGYTF	TGTGCCAGTACGTACAGCGGATCGAACTATGGCTACACCTTC
.	TRBV29-1	TRBJ2-2	.	CSGPGQTNTGELFF	TGCAGCGGTCCAGGACAAACGAACACCGGGGAGCTGTTTTTT
.	TRBV19	TRBJ2-6	.	CASSIGQTF	TGTGCCAGTAGTATAGGACAGACTTTC